This TCR beta chain was sequenced during a study of a mutant IDH1 vaccine in newly diagnosed glioma. Overall study context: Vaccines began 4-6 weeks after radiotherapy alone, or with temozolomide cycles. Overall study results and limits: No link was apparently found between pseudoprogression and changes in top peripheral T cell clonotypes.

For this clone: Its antigen is unidentified.

CDR3 length: 16 amino acids. Trimming left V 0 bases short and J 7 bases short, with 18 bases between. CDR1 MNHEY and CDR2 SVGAGI come from the germline V gene. Libraries were prepared by immunoSEQ multiplex PCR; TCRdb keeps only in-frame clonotypes and omits some of them. The repertoire has tens of thousands of clones, approximately 87% of them found once; the top ten carry approximately 12%. Time point specified: week 47, end of study. Doses consisted of 300 ug of mutant IDH1 20-mer peptide each, paired with topical imiquimod. In weeks 1, 3, 5, 7, 11, 15, 19 and 23, patients were vaccinated. New astrocytomas of WHO grade 3 or 4 that were IDH1-mutant and ATRX-lost were found in the donors.

V gene TRBV6-5 combines with J gene TRBJ2-5; tentative D call: TRBD2 (5 bases). Specimen: PBMCs, collected from a glioma patient whose treatment included an IDH1 peptide vaccine. This TCR came from a woman aged 25 to 39 with glioma. The chain's CDR3 is CASSYSARRISGTQYF. The DNA of the CDR3 is TGTGCCAGCAGTTACTCCGCACGGAGGATTTCAGGGACCCAGTACTTC.